This is a list of T cell receptor beta chains from one sample in a study of cytomegalovirus exposure and HLA in healthy donors. The data were produced by immunoSEQ multiplex PCR, yet TCRdb's version contains in-frame clones alone and is incomplete. The data show 170,000 or so clones, around three quarters seen once. Sequencing was performed on PBMCs. The receptor source for this set is a middle-aged woman in good health and CMV-seronegative. Both conserved end residues are part of each CDR3. A D gene is named only where the DNA matches it firmly. For some rows the clone size is stated as once, few or many, or as a class when expanded; others skip it.

TRBV7-2	-	TRBJ1-5	-	TGTGCCAGCAGCTTAGCCGGGAGGCCCCAGCATTTT	CASSLAGRPQHF
TRBV7-2	TRBD1	TRBJ1-4	-	TGTGCCAGCAGCCAGGACAGGTCCGGGGGACGTCTGTTTTTT	CASSQDRSGGRLFF
TRBV18	-	TRBJ1-1	-	TGTGCCAGCTCAGGGGGGATCTTGAACACTGAAGCTTTCTTT	CASSGGILNTEAFF
TRBV27	-	TRBJ1-6	few	TGTGCCAGCAGTGTCTGGACAGACAATTCACCCCTCCACTTT	CASSVWTDNSPLHF
TRBV2	-	TRBJ1-2	few	TGTGCCAGCAGTGGCAACAGGGTAGCTAGCTATGGCTACACCTTC	CASSGNRVASYGYTF
TRBV27	-	TRBJ2-5	-	TGTGCCAGCGGGAGCGACCTGGAGACCCAGTACTTC	CASGSDLETQYF
TRBV7-8	-	TRBJ2-7	-	TGTGCCAGCAGCCCCTCAGAGGGGGCCTACGAGCAGTACTTC	CASSPSEGAYEQYF
TRBV10-2	-	TRBJ1-2	-	TGCGCCAGCAGCGAACTAACAGGCTACTATGGCTACACCTTC	CASSELTGYYGYTF
TRBV15	-	TRBJ2-5	few	TGTGCCACCAGCAGCTACCAAGAGACCCAGTACTTC	CATSSYQETQYF
TRBV4-2	-	TRBJ2-7	-	TGTGCCAGCAGCCAAGACGGACTATCAACCTACGAGCAGTACTTC	CASSQDGLSTYEQYF
TRBV11-3	TRBD2	TRBJ2-1	-	TGTGCCAGCAGCGCCGGGGGGGCGGCTTACAATGAGCAGTTCTTC	CASSAGGAAYNEQFF
TRBV6-5	-	TRBJ2-7	-	TGTGCCAGCAGTTTGACAGAAAACTACGAGCAGTACTTC	CASSLTENYEQYF
TRBV25-1	-	TRBJ1-1	once	TGTGCCAGCAGTGAAGCCGGGACATTCACTGAAGCTTTCTTT	CASSEAGTFTEAFF
TRBV18	-	TRBJ2-1	once	TGTGCCAGCTCACCACTCTTCGTTCCGGTCGGCAATGAGCAGTTCTTC	CASSPLFVPVGNEQFF
TRBV5-1	TRBD1	TRBJ1-1	few	TGCGCCAGCAGCTATGGACAGGGCGAACCGAGCTTT	CASSYGQGEPSF
TRBV4-1	TRBD1	TRBJ1-1	-	TGCGCCAGCAGCCAGGTGCCGGGACAGGTAGCATCGAACACTGAAGCTTTCTTT	CASSQVPGQVASNTEAFF
TRBV5-1	-	TRBJ1-2	-	TGCGCCAGCAGTCCTTCAGTTATTTCCTATGGCTACACCTTC	CASSPSVISYGYTF
TRBV5-6	TRBD1	TRBJ2-7	-	TGTGCCAGCAGCTTGGCCGGGACAGGGGAGAAGTCCTACGAGCAGTACTTC	CASSLAGTGEKSYEQYF
TRBV12-5	-	TRBJ2-7	-	TGTGCTAGTGGTTTCAATGACATCTACGAGCAGTACTTC	CASGFNDIYEQYF
TRBV18	-	TRBJ1-5	-	TGTGCCAGCTCACTCGCGACATTGGCATCACAGCCCCAGCATTTT	CASSLATLASQPQHF
TRBV5-6	-	TRBJ2-7	-	TGTGCCAGCAGCTTGTCTGGTGGCTCCCCCTACGAGCAGTACTTC	CASSLSGGSPYEQYF
TRBV23-1	TRBD1	TRBJ1-1	-	TGCGCCAGCAGTCAATTGCCGGGGACAGTTAACACTGAAGCTTTCTTT	CASSQLPGTVNTEAFF
TRBV6-1	-	TRBJ1-1	-	TGTGCCAGCAGTGAATTAAACTCCCCGAACACTGAAGCTTTCTTT	CASSELNSPNTEAFF
TRBV5-4	TRBD2	TRBJ2-1	-	TGTGCCAGCAGCCCGCCTTCGCGGGGGAAGTACAATGAGCAGTTCTTC	CASSPPSRGKYNEQFF
TRBV11-2	TRBD2	TRBJ2-5	-	TGTGCCAGCGGAACTAGCGGGGCACAAGAGACCCAGTACTTC	CASGTSGAQETQYF
TRBV7-2	TRBD2	TRBJ2-5	-	TGTGCCAGCAGCAACGGGGGGGGTGAGGAGACCCAGTACTTC	CASSNGGGEETQYF
TRBV7-9	TRBD1	TRBJ1-6	-	TGTGCCAGCAGGAGGTCGGACAGGGCGAATTCACCCCTCCACTTT	CASRRSDRANSPLHF
TRBV29-1	-	TRBJ1-3	-	TGCAGCGTTGAAGCGGGGGGGACCATATATTTT	CSVEAGGTIYF